This T cell receptor beta chain was captured by sequencing in a study of metastatic and nonmetastatic thyroid tumors. Overall study context: For malignant and benign thyroid patients, tumor or nodule tissue and blood were the sources whose repertoires were compared. The study, taken as a whole, reports: Benign nodules were reported to have significantly lower TCR beta diversity than malignant thyroid tumors, in blood and tumor.

Treatment of any kind had been given to no patient before thyroid surgery. The CDR3 runs to 15 residues. Trimming left V 2 bases short and J 0 bases short, with 11 bases between. Germline assignment: CDR1 WSHSY and CDR2 SAAADI. The authors' processing: The authors used CDR3 differences across clinicopathological groups to build a distant-metastasis classifier for papillary thyroid cancer. TCRdb re-called clones via MiXCR from the PCR reads. TCRdb assigned the V and J calls; the authors' analysis was not used. The sample lists approximately 22,000 clones, roughly 13% occurring once. This clone has ten or more counts. Antigen specificity is unknown.

The specimen was blood. The genes are TRBV10-2 and TRBJ2-7; no clear D gene. This TCR derives from a female donor with papillary thyroid cancer or a benign thyroid nodule (not recorded which). Some clones in this sample may be carry-over from other donors' samples. This CDR3 is CASSEAGVGSYEQYF. The CDR3 coding sequence is TGCGCCAGCAGTGAGGCTGGAGTAGGCTCCTACGAGCAGTACTTC.